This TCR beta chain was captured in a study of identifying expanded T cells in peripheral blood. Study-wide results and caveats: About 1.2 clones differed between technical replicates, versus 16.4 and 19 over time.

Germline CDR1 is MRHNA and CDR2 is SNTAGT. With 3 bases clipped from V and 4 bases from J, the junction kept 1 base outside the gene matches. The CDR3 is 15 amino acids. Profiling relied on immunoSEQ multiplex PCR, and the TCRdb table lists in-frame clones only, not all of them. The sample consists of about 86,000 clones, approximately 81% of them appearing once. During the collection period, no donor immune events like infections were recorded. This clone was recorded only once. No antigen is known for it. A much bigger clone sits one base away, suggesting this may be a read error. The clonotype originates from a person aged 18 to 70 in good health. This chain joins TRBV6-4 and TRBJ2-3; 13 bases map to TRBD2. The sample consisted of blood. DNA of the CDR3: TGTGCCAGCAGTGAACTAGCGGGGGGGCCAGATACGCAGTATTTT. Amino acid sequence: CASSELAGGPDTQYF.